A single sample gave rise to the 17 T cell receptor beta chains below, sequenced in a study of shared clonotypes between healthy human individuals. Sequencing was performed with immunoSEQ multiplex PCR; in TCRdb, only in-frame clones are kept and a portion is missing. The table lists more than 1 million clones, approximately 78% of them singletons. Sequencing was performed on memory CD4+ T cells from PBMCs. This sample's subset: CD45RA-negative fraction. The receptor set was obtained from a young man in good health. Some clones in this sample may be carry-over from other donors' samples.

This chain connects TRBV4-1 to TRBJ2-2, with D maybe TRBD2 (5 bases). The CDR3 is 14 residues long. CDR1 MGHRA and CDR2 YSYEKL come from the germline V gene. V gave up 6 bases and J gave up 7 bases, with 15 bases separating them. DNA of the CDR3: TGCGCCAGCAGATCATCAGCCGGGGTCGGGGAGCTGTTTTTT. As protein: CASRSSAGVGELFF.

With respect to this clone: Compared with germline, one end of the junction differs, possibly owing to a read error. J is TRBJ2-5 and V is TRBV5-1; TRBD2 aligns across 9 bases. Germline V CDR1 and CDR2: SGHRS, YFSETQ. The CDR3 runs 16 residues. The CDR3 DNA follows: TGCGCCAGCCGTAGGGCTAGCGGGACCGGGGGGGAGATCCAGTACTTC. The encoded protein is CASRRASGTGGEIQYF. The full variable domain, its missing parts supplied by reference TRBV5-1 and TRBJ2-5, is KAGVTQTPRYLIKTRGQQVTLSCSPISGHRSVSWYQQTPGQGLQFLFEYFSETQRNKGNFPGRFSGRQFSNSRSEMNVSTLELGDSALYLCASRRASGTGGEIQYFGPGTRLLVL.

This rearrangement joins TRBV7-3 to TRBJ2-1; no definite D call. This CDR3 has 13 residues. The germline V gene encodes CDR1 SGHTA and CDR2 FQGTGA. V lost 3 bases to trimming and J lost 9 bases, with 12 bases between them. CDR3 sequence: CASSLAVDSEQFF. The CDR3 nucleotides read TGTGCCAGCAGCTTGGCAGTAGACTCTGAGCAGTTCTTC.

This rearrangement joins TRBV5-8 to TRBJ2-1; 7 nucleotides agree with TRBD2. V trimming: 4 bases; J trimming: 7 bases; junction bases outside the gene matches: 14. The CDR3 has 16 residues. Germline assignment: CDR1 SGHTS and CDR2 YDEGEE. The DNA of the CDR3 is TGTGCCAGCAGCCGACTTGTCGGCGGGGGTCGGAATGAGCAGTTCTTC. This translates into CASSRLVGGGRNEQFF. The variable domain in full, with the rest retrieved from reference TRBV5-8 and TRBJ2-1, is EAGVTQSPTHLIKTRGQQATLRCSPISGHTSVYWYQQALGLGLQFLLWYDEGEERNRGNFPPRFSGRQFPNYSSELNVNALELEDSALYLCASSRLVGGGRNEQFFGPGTRLTVL.

The V and J genes are TRBV5-1 and TRBJ2-1; 15 nucleotides agree with TRBD2. This CDR3 has 18 residues. V lost 0 bases to trimming and J lost 8 bases; unmatched junction nucleotides: 9. CDR1 and CDR2 (germline): SGHRS, YFSETQ. CDR3 in DNA: TGCGCCAGCAGCTTGGCGCCCGGACTAGCGGGAGGGAGGGATGAGCAGTTCTTC. Protein product: CASSLAPGLAGGRDEQFF.

The genes are TRBV29-1 and TRBJ2-1; possibly TRBD2 for D (6 bases). The V gene lost 2 bases and the J gene lost 5 bases, with 16 bases spanning the gap. The CDR3 covers 15 residues. Germline V gene sequence: CDR1 SQVTM, CDR2 ANQGSEA. CDR3 sequence: CSVEIPSARNNEQFF. CDR3 nucleotides: TGCAGCGTTGAAATCCCTAGCGCAAGAAACAATGAGCAGTTCTTC.

There are a few counts of this clone. The chain uses TRBV6-5 and TRBJ1-5; 7 bases line up with TRBD1. The CDR3 runs to 15 residues. The V gene's germline CDR1 is MNHEY and CDR2 SVGAGI. V was pared by 4 bases and J by 4 bases, with 7 bases of the junction left unmatched. As DNA, the CDR3 is TGTGCCAGCAGTTCCCGACAGGGCGATAATCAGCCCCAGCATTTT. It yields the protein CASSSRQGDNQPQHF.

DNA for the CDR3: TGTGCCAGCAGTTACTCTATGTTGGGCGGTGAGACCCAGTACTTC. Its translation: CASSYSMLGGETQYF. The chain recombines TRBV6-6 with TRBJ2-5; unclear D gene. Trimming removed 0 bases from V and 5 bases from J, with 13 bases in between. This CDR3 is built from 15 residues. CDR1 and CDR2 from the germline V gene are MNHNY and SVGAGI (reference sequence).

The rearrangement joins TRBV12-5 to TRBJ2-5; 8 bases fit TRBD1. CDR3 length equals 14 residues. The trim removed 6 bases at V and 5 bases at J, leaving 8 bases unmatched. CDR1 LGHNT and CDR2 FRNRAP come from the germline V gene. The CDR3 nucleotides read TGTGCTAGTGGCCAGACAGGGGTAAGGGAGACCCAGTACTTC. Translating gives CASGQTGVRETQYF.

J is TRBJ2-2 and V is TRBV29-1, with a tentative D call TRBD2 (6 bases). Germline CDR1 SQVTM, CDR2 ANQGSEA. V lost 5 bases to trimming and J lost 0 bases, with 7 bases between them. The CDR3 extends over 13 amino acids. CDR3 region: CSVRGTNTGELFF. Written as DNA, the CDR3 is TGCAGCGTTCGCGGGACGAACACCGGGGAGCTGTTTTTT.

The chain employs TRBV2 and TRBJ2-5, with D perhaps TRBD1 (6 bases). Germline V lookup: CDR1 SNHLY, CDR2 FYNNEI. Trimming removed 2 bases at V and 4 bases at J, with 11 bases between. The CDR3 has 14 residues. DNA for the CDR3: TGTGCCAGCAGTGAAAACAGGGTGGGAGAGACCCAGTACTTC. Encoded protein: CASSENRVGETQYF. The entire variable domain, with the rest obtained from reference TRBV2 and TRBJ2-5, is as follows: EPEVTQTPSHQVTQMGQEVILRCVPISNHLYFYWYRQILGQKVEFLVSFYNNEISEKSEIFDDQFSVERPDGSNFTLKIRSTKLEDSAMYFCASSENRVGETQYFGPGTRLLVL.

The chain carries TRBV19 and TRBJ2-3, with TRBD1 matching over 7 bases. V lost 4 bases, J lost 6 bases, and 7 bases stayed unmatched. CDR1 is LNHDA and CDR2 is SQIVND in the germline V gene (reference sequence). The CDR3 length is 14 residues. The CDR3 sequence: CASSNGQVIDTQYF. CDR3 sequence (DNA): TGTGCCAGTAGTAATGGACAGGTAATTGATACGCAGTATTTT.

The chain recombines TRBV7-3 with TRBJ2-3; TRBD2 matches at 8 bases. The ends lost 5 bases at V and 5 bases at J; junction bases unmatched: 12. The CDR3 contains 16 residues. Germline values: CDR1 SGHTA, CDR2 FQGTGA. The CDR3 sequence is CASSVRSAGALDTQYF. In DNA, the CDR3 is TGTGCCAGCAGCGTAAGGTCAGCGGGAGCCTTAGATACGCAGTATTTT.

The rearrangement links TRBV4-2 to TRBJ2-2, with D perhaps TRBD2 (5 bases). The CDR3 covers 15 residues. Per the germline V gene, CDR1 is LGHNA and CDR2 is YNFKEQ. V was trimmed by 3 bases and J by 7 bases, leaving 15 bases between them. CDR3 protein: CASSQRASYVGELFF. The CDR3 DNA follows: TGTGCCAGCAGCCAGAGGGCCAGTTATGTCGGGGAGCTGTTTTTT.

Remarks on this clone: This specimen includes other DNA sequences encoding the same CDR3. As DNA, the CDR3 is TGTGCCAGCAGCTTAACTGGACAAAGCGGCTACACCTTC. Translating it yields CASSLTGQSGYTF. The rearrangement links TRBV7-3 to TRBJ1-2; D is possibly TRBD1 (5 bases). The CDR3 consists of 13 residues. V lost 0 bases and J 8 bases, leaving 10 bases between the germline ends. Germline V gene sequence: CDR1 SGHTA, CDR2 FQGTGA.

This chain uses TRBV5-8 with TRBJ2-2, with D perhaps TRBD1 or TRBD2 (5 bases each). The V and J ends lost 1 base and 0 bases respectively, with 10 bases between them. The CDR3 spans 16 residues. Germline V gene data show CDR1 as SGHTS and CDR2 as YDEGEE. CDR3 sequence: CASSLIGTANTGELFF. CDR3 nucleotides: TGTGCCAGCAGCTTGATTGGGACCGCGAACACCGGGGAGCTGTTTTTT.

The chain has TRBV28 and TRBJ1-2; TRBD1 is a possible D gene (5 bases). V shed 5 bases and J shed 0 bases, with 7 bases lying between them. Germline CDR1 MDHEN, CDR2 SYDVKM. The CDR3 runs 13 residues. The CDR3 DNA follows: TGTGCCAGCAGTCTACAGGCTAACTATGGCTACACCTTC. Its translation: CASSLQANYGYTF.